What follows are 15 T cell receptor beta chains derived from one specimen sequenced in a study of response to subunit inactivated influenza vaccine (dated by TCRdb to 2016 to 2019). The library was made by RT-PCR. This sample was sequenced with an Illumina HiSeq 2500. TCRdb trimmed public reads at Q25 via fastp, called clones via MiXCR and kept in-frame beta chains. Duplicate CDR3 protein sequences are folded into a single record with the most common DNA and genes. Present in this sample are around 530,000 distinct CDR3 sequences, approximately 16% of which were seen just once. Of the sample, 3% falls within the top ten clones. The specimen comprised CD4+ T cells sorted from PBMCs, sampled about 23 months after vaccination. These receptors were taken from a man aged 45-69 years who received an inactivated influenza vaccine. Donor details come from another sample of the same person, matched by shared clones.

CDR3 DNA: TGCAGTGCTAGCCCCGGGACAGGACTGTGGGCCCTCCACTTT. This codes for CSASPGTGLWALHF. This chain joins TRBV20-1 and TRBJ1-6; 8 positions match TRBD1. The CDR3 totals 14 residues. Germline loops: CDR1 DFQATT, CDR2 SNEGSKA (reference sequence). The junction had 12 bases not matched to a gene; V was cut back by 3 bases and J by 14 bases.

This clonotype has just one count. The rearrangement uses TRBV25-1 and TRBJ1-5, with TRBD1 matching over 7 bases. The CDR3 consists of 14 residues. Trimming took 4 bases from V and 10 from J; bases not matched to a gene: 10. CDR1 is MGHDK, CDR2 SYGVNS, per germline. The CDR3 DNA reads as TGTGCCAGCAGTGGCAAGCAGGGGGGTCATCCCCAGCATTTT. It codes for CASSGKQGGHPQHF.

This clonotype has only a few counts. The CDR3 region is CSARAQGGYGYTF. CDR3 DNA: TGCAGTGCTAGAGCACAGGGAGGCTATGGCTACACCTTC. The genes are TRBV20-1 and TRBJ1-2, with D tentatively TRBD1 (6 bases). Trimming pared 1 base from V and 4 bases from J, leaving 10 bases between. CDR1 and CDR2 from the germline V gene are DFQATT and SNEGSKA (reference sequence). CDR3 length equals 13 residues.

Notes on this clonotype: One end of the junction does not line up with germline, which may come from a read error. The chain has TRBV7-9 and TRBJ1-2, with D perhaps TRBD1 (5 bases). In germline, CDR1 is SEHNR, CDR2 FQNEAQ (reference sequence). CDR3 length: 13 amino acids. Here the CDR3 reads CASSLGQNCGYTF. In DNA, the CDR3 is TGTGCCAGCAGCTTAGGACAGAACTGTGGCTACACCTTC. Variable domain in full (rest from reference TRBV7-9 and TRBJ1-2): DTGVSQNPRHKITKRGQNVTFRCDPISEHNRLYWYRQTLGQGPEFLTYFQNEAQLEKSRLLSDRFSAERPKGSFSTLEIQRTEQGDSAMYLCASSLGQNCGYTFGSGTRLTVV.

V gene TRBV6-1 combines with J gene TRBJ2-6; TRBD2 matches at 7 bases. Germline CDR1 reads MNHNS; CDR2 reads SASEGT. Trimming cost V 10 bases and J 0 bases; bases outside gene matches: 6. The CDR3 spans 15 residues. The CDR3 loop is CAIGEGNSGANVLTF. CDR3 in DNA: TGTGCCATCGGGGAGGGGAACTCTGGGGCCAACGTCCTGACTTTC.

The chain has TRBV15 and TRBJ2-7; unclear D gene. Between the trimmed V and J ends, which lost 4 bases and 3 bases, there was a span of 13 bases. The CDR3 extends over 14 amino acids. Germline V gives CDR1 LNHNV, CDR2 YYDKDF (reference sequence). Here the CDR3 DNA reads TGTGCCACCAGCAAACTCACAGCGCGCTACGAGCAGTACTTC. As protein: CATSKLTARYEQYF.

This clonotype was counted a few times. This rearrangement joins TRBV15 to TRBJ1-6; no reliable D call. The CDR3 length is 14 residues. V dropped 5 bases and J dropped 6 bases, with 11 bases sitting between them. Germline V CDR1 and CDR2: LNHNV, YYDKDF (reference sequence). The CDR3 spells CATSRLGGNSPLHF. The CDR3 DNA sequence: TGTGCCACCAGCCGGCTGGGTGGTAATTCACCCCTCCACTTT.

This clonotype has a handful of counts. The CDR3 sequence: CASSRTGHPNTEAFF. CDR3 sequence (DNA): TGTGCCAGCAGTAGAACGGGACACCCGAACACTGAAGCTTTCTTT. The chain has TRBV6-2 or TRBV6-3 and TRBJ1-1; D is possibly TRBD1 (6 bases). Trimming cost V 5 bases and J 1 base, with 14 bases left between them. CDR1 and CDR2 (germline): MNHEY, SVGEGT. There are 15 residues in the CDR3.

The chain has TRBV20-1 and TRBJ2-2; 10 bases agree with TRBD1. Germline CDR1 DFQATT, CDR2 SNEGSKA (reference sequence). V shed 6 bases and J 5 bases; nucleotides not matched to a gene: 9. CDR3 size: 15 residues. CDR3 nucleotides: TGCAGTGCGAAGGGGGACAGGGGTACGACCGGGGAGCTGTTTTTT. Translating it yields CSAKGDRGTTGELFF.

The J gene is TRBJ1-3, the V gene TRBV5-5, with D maybe TRBD1 (5 bases). The germline V gene has CDR1 SGHKS and CDR2 YYEKEE (reference sequence). The CDR3 is made up of 14 amino acids. The V gene lost 3 bases and the J gene lost 11 bases, with 18 bases spanning the gap. CDR3 DNA: TGTGCCAGCAGCTGGGACCAAACAGCAAATGCCATATATTTT. Its protein product is CASSWDQTANAIYF. Variable domain in full (rest from reference TRBV5-5 and TRBJ1-3): DAGVTQSPTHLIKTRGQQVTLRCSPISGHKSVSWYQQVLGQGPQFIFQYYEKEERGRGNFPDRFSARQFPNYSSELNVNALLLGDSALYLCASSWDQTANAIYFGEGSWLTVV.

The chain combines TRBV4-2 with TRBJ2-4, with 9 bases identical to TRBD1. CDR1 is LGHNA and CDR2 is YNFKEQ in the germline V gene. CDR3 length equals 19 residues. Unmatched junction bases numbered 10, after V lost 1 base and J lost 0 bases. The CDR3 DNA is TGTGCCAGCAGCCAAGGGACAGGGGACTACCAACTAGCCAAAAACATTCAGTACTTC. This encodes CASSQGTGDYQLAKNIQYF.

In this sample, this clonotype turned up a few times. This chain links TRBV12-3 or TRBV12-4 with TRBJ2-7; tentative D call: TRBD2 (8 bases). The CDR3 sequence is 17 residues long. Trimming stripped 5 bases from V and 6 bases from J, with 26 bases between. The CDR3 protein is CASSPYGTVRGGSEQYF. Written as DNA, the CDR3 is TGTGCCAGCAGTCCGTACGGGACAGTTCGGGGGGGTAGCGAGCAGTACTTC.

This clonotype was found many times. The genes are TRBV15 and TRBJ2-3; 7 nucleotides agree with TRBD2. The CDR3 has 15 residues. The V gene's germline CDR1 is LNHNV and CDR2 YYDKDF (reference sequence). The V gene end was trimmed by 0 bases and the J gene end by 8 bases; junction bases not matched to a gene: 8. The CDR3, as DNA: TGTGCCACCAGCAGAGATAAGGCGGGAGAAGGTACGCAGTATTTT. Residues: CATSRDKAGEGTQYF.

This clonotype was seen more than once but under ten times. The chain links TRBV6-5 to TRBJ1-2; 8 bases are shared with TRBD1. Germline V gene lookup returns CDR1 MNHEY and CDR2 SVGAGI. The CDR3 runs to 12 residues. V dropped 7 bases and J dropped 4; count of bases not matched to a gene: 2. DNA of the CDR3: TGTGCCAGCACGGACAGGGTCTATGGCTACACCTTC. Translating it yields CASTDRVYGYTF.

This clonotype was counted a few times. The chain is built from TRBV7-2 and TRBJ1-1; 7 positions match TRBD1. The J segment lost 0 bases and the V segment lost 4 bases, leaving 8 bases of the junction unmatched. CDR1 is SGHTA and CDR2 is FQGNSA in the germline V gene. This CDR3 contains 16 residues. Here the CDR3 DNA reads TGTGCCAGCAGCTCTTTTCCCGGGACAGTGAACACTGAAGCTTTCTTT. Amino acid sequence: CASSSFPGTVNTEAFF.